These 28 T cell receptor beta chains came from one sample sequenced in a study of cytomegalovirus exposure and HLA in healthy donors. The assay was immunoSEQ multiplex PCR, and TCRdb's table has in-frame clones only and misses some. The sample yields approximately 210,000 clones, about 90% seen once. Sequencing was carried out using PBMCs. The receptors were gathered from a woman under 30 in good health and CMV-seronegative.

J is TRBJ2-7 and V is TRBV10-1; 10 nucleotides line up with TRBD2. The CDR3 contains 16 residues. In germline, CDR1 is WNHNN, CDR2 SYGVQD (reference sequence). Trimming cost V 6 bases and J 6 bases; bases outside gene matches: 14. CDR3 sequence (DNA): TGCGCCAGCAGGGGGCTGGGGGCTAGCGGGAGTCGCGAGCAGTACTTC. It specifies CASRGLGASGSREQYF.

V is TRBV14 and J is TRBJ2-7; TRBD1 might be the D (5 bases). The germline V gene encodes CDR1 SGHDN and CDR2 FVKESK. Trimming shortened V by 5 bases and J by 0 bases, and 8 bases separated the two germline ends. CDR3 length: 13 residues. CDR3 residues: CASSATASYEQYF. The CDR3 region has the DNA TGTGCCAGCAGCGCGACAGCCTCCTACGAGCAGTACTTC.

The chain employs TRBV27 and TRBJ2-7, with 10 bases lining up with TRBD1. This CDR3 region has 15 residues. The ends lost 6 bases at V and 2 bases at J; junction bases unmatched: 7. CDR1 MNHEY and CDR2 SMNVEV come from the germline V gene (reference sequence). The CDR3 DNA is TGTGCCAGCAGAACTTCCGGGACAGGGGCCTACGAGCAGTACTTC. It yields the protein CASRTSGTGAYEQYF.

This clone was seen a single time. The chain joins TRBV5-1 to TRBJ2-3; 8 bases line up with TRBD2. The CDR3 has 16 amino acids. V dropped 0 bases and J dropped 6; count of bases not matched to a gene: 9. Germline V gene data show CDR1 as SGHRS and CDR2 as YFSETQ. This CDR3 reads CASSLGTSFASDTQYF. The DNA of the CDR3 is TGCGCCAGCAGCTTGGGGACTAGCTTCGCATCGGATACGCAGTATTTT.

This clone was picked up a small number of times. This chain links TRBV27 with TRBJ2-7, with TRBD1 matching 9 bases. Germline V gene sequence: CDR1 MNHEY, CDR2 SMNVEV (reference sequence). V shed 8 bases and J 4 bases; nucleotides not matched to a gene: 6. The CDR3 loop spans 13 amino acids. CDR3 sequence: CASGTGIPYEQYF. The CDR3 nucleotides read TGTGCCAGCGGGACAGGGATACCGTACGAGCAGTACTTC.

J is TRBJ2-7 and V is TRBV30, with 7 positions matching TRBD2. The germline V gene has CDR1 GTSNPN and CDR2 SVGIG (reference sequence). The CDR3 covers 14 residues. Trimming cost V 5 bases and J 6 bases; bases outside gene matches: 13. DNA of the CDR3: TGTGCCTGGGGATTGGGGGGGGTTGAGGTCGAGCAGTACTTC. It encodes CAWGLGGVEVEQYF. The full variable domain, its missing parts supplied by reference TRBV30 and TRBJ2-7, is SQTIHQWPATLVQPVGSPLSLECTVEGTSNPNLYWYRQAAGRGLQLLFYSVGIGQISSEVPQNLSASRPQDRQFILSSKKLLLSDSGFYLCAWGLGGVEVEQYFGPGTRLTVT.

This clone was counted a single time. The CDR3 sequence is CASSLGPGAKETQYF. Here the CDR3 DNA reads TGTGCCAGCAGCTTGGGACCGGGAGCAAAAGAGACCCAGTACTTC. The gene calls are TRBV5-4 and TRBJ2-5; tentatively, D is TRBD2 (6 bases). The germline V gene has CDR1 SGHNT and CDR2 YYREEE (reference sequence). The CDR3 is made up of 15 amino acids. V was pared by 0 bases and J by 3 bases, with 12 bases between. The full variable domain, rest sourced from reference TRBV5-4 and TRBJ2-5, is ETGVTQSPTHLIKTRGQQVTLRCSSQSGHNTVSWYQQALGQGPQFIFQYYREEENGRGNFPPRFSGLQFPNYSSELNVNALELDDSALYLCASSLGPGAKETQYFGPGTRLLVL.

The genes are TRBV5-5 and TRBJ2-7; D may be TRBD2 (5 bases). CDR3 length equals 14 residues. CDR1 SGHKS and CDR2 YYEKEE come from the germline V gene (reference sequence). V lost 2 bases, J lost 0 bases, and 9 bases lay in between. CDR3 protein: CASSFWENSYEQYF. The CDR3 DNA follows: TGTGCCAGCAGCTTTTGGGAGAACTCCTACGAGCAGTACTTC.

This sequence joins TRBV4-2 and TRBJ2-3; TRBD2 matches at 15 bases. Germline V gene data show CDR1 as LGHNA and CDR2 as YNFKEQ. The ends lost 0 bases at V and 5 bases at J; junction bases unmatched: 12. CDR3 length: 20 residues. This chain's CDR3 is CASSQDSGLAGGPRKDTQYF. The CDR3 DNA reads TGTGCCAGCAGCCAAGATAGTGGACTAGCGGGAGGGCCACGGAAAGATACGCAGTATTTT.

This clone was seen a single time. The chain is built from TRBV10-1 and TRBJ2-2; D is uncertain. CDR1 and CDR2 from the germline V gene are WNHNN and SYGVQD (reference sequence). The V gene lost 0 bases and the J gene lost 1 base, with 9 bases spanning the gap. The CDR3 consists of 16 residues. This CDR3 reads CASSESPGLNTGELFF. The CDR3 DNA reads TGCGCCAGCAGTGAGTCTCCAGGTCTGAACACCGGGGAGCTGTTTTTT.

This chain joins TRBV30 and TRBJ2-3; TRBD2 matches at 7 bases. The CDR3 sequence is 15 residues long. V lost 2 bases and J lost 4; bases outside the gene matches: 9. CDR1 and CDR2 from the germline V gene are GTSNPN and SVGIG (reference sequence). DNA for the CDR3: TGTGCCTGGAGTTTGGGACTAACCGCATCAGATACGCAGTATTTT. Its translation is CAWSLGLTASDTQYF.

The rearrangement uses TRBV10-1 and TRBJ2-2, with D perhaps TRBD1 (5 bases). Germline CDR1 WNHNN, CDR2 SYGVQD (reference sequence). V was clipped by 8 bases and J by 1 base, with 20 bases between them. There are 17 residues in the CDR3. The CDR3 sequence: CASRTLGVSVNTGELFF. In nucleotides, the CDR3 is TGCGCCAGCCGGACACTCGGCGTATCGGTGAACACCGGGGAGCTGTTTTTT.

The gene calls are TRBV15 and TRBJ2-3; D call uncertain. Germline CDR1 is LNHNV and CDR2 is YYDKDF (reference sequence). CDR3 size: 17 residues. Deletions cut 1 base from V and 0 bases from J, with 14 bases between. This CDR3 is CATSRARQHSSTDTQYF. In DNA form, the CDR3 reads TGTGCCACCAGCAGAGCTCGACAACATTCTAGCACAGATACGCAGTATTTT.

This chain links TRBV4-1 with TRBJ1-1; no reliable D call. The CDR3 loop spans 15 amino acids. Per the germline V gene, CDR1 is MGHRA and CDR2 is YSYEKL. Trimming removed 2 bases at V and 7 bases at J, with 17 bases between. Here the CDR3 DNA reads TGCGCCAGCAGCCAACCTGCCGCCCGGGTTCGTGAAGCTTTCTTT. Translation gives CASSQPAARVREAFF.

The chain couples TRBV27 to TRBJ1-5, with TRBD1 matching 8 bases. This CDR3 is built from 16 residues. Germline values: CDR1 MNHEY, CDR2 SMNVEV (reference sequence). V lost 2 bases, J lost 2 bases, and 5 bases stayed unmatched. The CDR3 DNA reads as TGTGCCAGCAGTTTACGCGCAGGGGGCGGCAATCAGCCCCAGCATTTT. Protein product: CASSLRAGGGNQPQHF.

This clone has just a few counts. For the CDR3, the DNA is TGTGCCATCAACGATGGACAGGGCCCGGAGCCCCAGCATTTT. Translation: CAINDGQGPEPQHF. This chain links TRBV10-3 with TRBJ1-5; 8 nucleotides line up with TRBD1. This CDR3 comprises 14 residues. J lost 8 bases, V lost 7 bases, and 10 bases had no gene match. Germline CDR1 is ENHRY and CDR2 is SYGVKD.

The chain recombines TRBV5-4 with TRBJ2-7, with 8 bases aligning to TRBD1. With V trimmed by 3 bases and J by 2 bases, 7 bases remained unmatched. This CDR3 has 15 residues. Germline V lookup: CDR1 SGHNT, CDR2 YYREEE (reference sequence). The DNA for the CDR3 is TGTGCCAGCAGCTCCCCCGGACAGGGAGCCTACGAGCAGTACTTC. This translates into CASSSPGQGAYEQYF.

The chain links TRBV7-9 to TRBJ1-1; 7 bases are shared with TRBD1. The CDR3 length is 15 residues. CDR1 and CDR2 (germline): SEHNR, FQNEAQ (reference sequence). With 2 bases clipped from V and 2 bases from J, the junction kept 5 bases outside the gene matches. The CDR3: CASSLSDRVNTEAFF. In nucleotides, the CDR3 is TGTGCCAGCAGCTTAAGCGACAGGGTAAACACTGAAGCTTTCTTT.

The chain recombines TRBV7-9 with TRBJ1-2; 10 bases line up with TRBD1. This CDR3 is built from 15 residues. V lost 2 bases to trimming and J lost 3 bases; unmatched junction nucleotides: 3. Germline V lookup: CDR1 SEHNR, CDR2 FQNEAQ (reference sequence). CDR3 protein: CASSLRGTGDYGYTF. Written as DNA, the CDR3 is TGTGCCAGCAGCTTAAGGGGGACAGGGGACTATGGCTACACCTTC.

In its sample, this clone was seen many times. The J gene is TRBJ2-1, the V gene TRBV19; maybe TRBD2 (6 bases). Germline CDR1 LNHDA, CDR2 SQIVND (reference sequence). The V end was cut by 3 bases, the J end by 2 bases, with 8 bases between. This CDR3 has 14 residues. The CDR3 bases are TGTGCCAGTAGTATGGGGGAGGCCTACAATGAGCAGTTCTTC. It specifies CASSMGEAYNEQFF.

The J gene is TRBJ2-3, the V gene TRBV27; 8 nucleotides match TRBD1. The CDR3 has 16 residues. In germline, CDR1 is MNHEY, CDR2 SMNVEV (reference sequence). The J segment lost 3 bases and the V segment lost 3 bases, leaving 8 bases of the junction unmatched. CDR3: CASSFIGQGKTDTQYF. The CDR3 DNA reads TGTGCCAGCAGTTTTATCGGACAGGGAAAGACAGATACGCAGTATTTT.

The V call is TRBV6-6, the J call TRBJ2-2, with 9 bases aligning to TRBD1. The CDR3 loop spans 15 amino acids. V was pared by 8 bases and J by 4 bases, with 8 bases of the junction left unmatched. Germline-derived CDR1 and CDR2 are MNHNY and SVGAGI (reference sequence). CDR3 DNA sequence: TGTGCCAGCTGGGAATACAGGGGGCCCACCGGGGAGCTGTTTTTT. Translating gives CASWEYRGPTGELFF.

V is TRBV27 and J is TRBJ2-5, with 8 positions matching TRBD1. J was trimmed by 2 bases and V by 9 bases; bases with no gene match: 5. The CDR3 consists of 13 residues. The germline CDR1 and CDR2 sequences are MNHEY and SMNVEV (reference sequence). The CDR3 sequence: CASSRGRQETQYF. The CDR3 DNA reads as TGTGCCAGTAGCAGGGGGCGGCAAGAGACCCAGTACTTC.

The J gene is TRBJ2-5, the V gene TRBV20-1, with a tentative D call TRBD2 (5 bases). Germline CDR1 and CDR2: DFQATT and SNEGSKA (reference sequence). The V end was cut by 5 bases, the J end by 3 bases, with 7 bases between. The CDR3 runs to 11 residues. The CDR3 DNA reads TGCAGTGCTCAGAGGGAAGAGACCCAGTACTTC. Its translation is CSAQREETQYF.

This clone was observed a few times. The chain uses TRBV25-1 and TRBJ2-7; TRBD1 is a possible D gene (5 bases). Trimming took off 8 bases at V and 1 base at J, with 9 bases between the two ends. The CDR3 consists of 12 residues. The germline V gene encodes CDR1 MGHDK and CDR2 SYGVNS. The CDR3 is CASSQGSYEQYF. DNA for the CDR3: TGTGCCAGCTCCCAGGGATCCTACGAGCAGTACTTC.

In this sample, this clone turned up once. For the CDR3, the DNA is TGCGCCAGCAGCATGCAACCTAGCGGGAGGACAGATACGCAGTATTTT. Translated: CASSMQPSGRTDTQYF. The chain uses TRBV5-1 and TRBJ2-3, with 11 bases identical to TRBD2. V dropped 4 bases and J dropped 3; count of bases not matched to a gene: 7. Germline V lookup: CDR1 SGHRS, CDR2 YFSETQ. This CDR3 region has 16 residues.

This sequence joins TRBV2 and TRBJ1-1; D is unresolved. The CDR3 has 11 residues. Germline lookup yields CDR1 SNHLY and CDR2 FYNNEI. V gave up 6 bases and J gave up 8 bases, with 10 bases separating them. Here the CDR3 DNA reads TGTGCCAGCAGCGTAACGGGAGAAGCTTTCTTT. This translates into CASSVTGEAFF.

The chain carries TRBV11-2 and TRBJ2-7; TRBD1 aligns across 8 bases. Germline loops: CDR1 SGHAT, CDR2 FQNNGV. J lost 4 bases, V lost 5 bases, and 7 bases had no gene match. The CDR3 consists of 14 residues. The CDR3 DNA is TGTGCCAGCAGCATACGACAGGGGAGGTACGAGCAGTACTTC. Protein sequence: CASSIRQGRYEQYF.